The next 30 T cell receptor beta chains were all read from a single sample in a study of T cells in Graves' hyperthyroidism and ophthalmopathy. Template material for amplifying TCR beta CDR3 regions consisted of RNA transcripts. With the HTBI primer set, the TCR CDR3 went through a first round of RT-PCR. TCRdb reprocessed the multiplex PCR reads with MiXCR, giving one entry per CDR3 protein. Seen here are over 500,000 distinct CDR3 sequences, 14% observed once, and the top ten hold approximately 13%. Sequencing was done on a sample of blood. The origin of the receptors is a woman in her thirties or forties with Graves' hyperthyroidism.

This CDR3 reads CASTSLWDNSNEQFF. For the CDR3, the DNA is TGTGCCAGTACCTCTCTCTGGGACAATAGCAATGAGCAGTTCTTC. V usage is TRBV19 and J usage is TRBJ2-1; D perhaps matches TRBD1 (6 bases). CDR1 is LNHDA and CDR2 is SQIVND in the germline V gene (reference sequence). V shed 7 bases and J shed 6 bases, with 19 bases lying between them. The CDR3 extends over 15 amino acids.

This clonotype was recorded many times. The V and J genes are TRBV28 and TRBJ2-1; TRBD2 matches at 9 bases. Germline CDR1 MDHEN, CDR2 SYDVKM. This CDR3 region has 18 residues. The V and J ends lost 4 bases and 2 bases, in that order; junction bases with no gene match: 12. For the CDR3, the DNA is TGTGCCAGCAGTTCCCCTGATAGCGGGAGAGGCACCTACAATGAGCAGTTCTTC. This gives the protein CASSSPDSGRGTYNEQFF.

There are a few counts of this clonotype. The chain has TRBV6-5 and TRBJ2-1; TRBD1 aligns across 7 bases. From germline, CDR1 is MNHEY and CDR2 SVGAGI. After removal of 0 bases from V and 1 base from J, the junction contained 6 bases not matched to a gene. There are 17 residues in the CDR3. For the CDR3, the DNA is TGTGCCAGCAGTTACTCCGGAACAGGGGCTTCCTACAATGAGCAGTTCTTC. Translating it yields CASSYSGTGASYNEQFF.

The chain uses TRBV4-1 and TRBJ1-4, with TRBD1 matching 9 bases. The V gene end was trimmed by 4 bases and the J gene end by 5 bases; junction bases not matched to a gene: 11. Germline loops: CDR1 MGHRA, CDR2 YSYEKL. This CDR3 region has 17 residues. This chain's CDR3 is CASSLYLLQGANEKLFF. CDR3 DNA sequence: TGCGCCAGCAGCCTATACTTGTTACAGGGGGCAAATGAAAAACTGTTTTTT.

CDR3 sequence: CSAPRDRVSTGELFF. CDR3 nucleotides: TGCAGTGCTCCACGCGACAGGGTCTCTACCGGGGAGCTGTTTTTT. The V gene is TRBV20-1, the J gene TRBJ2-2; 7 bases are shared with TRBD1. V shed 5 bases, J shed 5 bases, and the junction held 11 bases outside the gene matches. This CDR3 comprises 15 residues. Germline V gives CDR1 DFQATT, CDR2 SNEGSKA (reference sequence).

This clonotype was detected many times. The chain uses TRBV5-1 and TRBJ1-2, with D uncertain. The CDR3 contains 15 residues. The germline CDR1 and CDR2 sequences are SGHRS and YFSETQ. Trimming pared 0 bases from V and 2 bases from J, leaving 11 bases between. DNA of the CDR3: TGCGCCAGCAGCTTGGGGATTGTCGAGAACTATGGCTACACCTTC. Translating gives CASSLGIVENYGYTF.

This clonotype came up a few times. The CDR3 loop reads CSPLAGDYNEQFF. CDR3 sequence (DNA): TGCAGTCCCTTAGCGGGGGACTACAATGAGCAGTTCTTC. The chain links TRBV20-1 to TRBJ2-1; 9 positions agree with TRBD2. V lost 8 bases to trimming and J lost 3 bases; unmatched junction nucleotides: 5. The length of the CDR3 is 13 residues. CDR1 is DFQATT, CDR2 SNEGSKA, per germline (reference sequence).

The table lists this clonotype with many counts. V is TRBV11-2 and J is TRBJ2-7, with D possibly TRBD1 on 6 matching bases. With 1 base removed from V and 3 bases from J, the gap between germline ends came to 13 bases. This CDR3 has 15 residues. Germline CDR1 and CDR2: SGHAT and FQNNGV. CDR3: CASSLGPGVGYEQYF. In DNA, the CDR3 is TGTGCCAGCAGCTTAGGCCCAGGGGTCGGCTACGAGCAGTACTTC.

This clonotype was detected ten times or more. The gene calls are TRBV11-2 and TRBJ2-1; D is unclear. The V gene's germline CDR1 is SGHAT and CDR2 FQNNGV. This CDR3 has 15 residues. Trimming cost V 5 bases and J 4 bases, with 15 bases left between them. The CDR3 reads CASSLLGFGYNEQFF. The CDR3 bases are TGTGCCAGCAGCCTTCTGGGTTTTGGGTACAATGAGCAGTTCTTC.

This clonotype was seen repeatedly, ten times or more. The chain combines TRBV20-1 with TRBJ1-2, with D unresolved. Germline V gene sequence: CDR1 DFQATT, CDR2 SNEGSKA (reference sequence). The CDR3 has 13 amino acids. V lost 3 bases and J lost 5, with 13 bases in between. In nucleotides, the CDR3 is TGCAGTGCTAGGGCCCCCGGCGGGTATGGCTACACCTTC. Protein: CSARAPGGYGYTF.

This clonotype has a count of ten or more. This CDR3 is CASSLGAGGYNEQFF. CDR3 coding DNA: TGTGCCAGCAGCTTAGGAGCGGGGGGCTACAATGAGCAGTTCTTC. The chain joins TRBV7-2 to TRBJ2-1, with TRBD2 matching over 9 bases. The CDR3 extends over 15 amino acids. With V trimmed by 1 base and J by 3 bases, 1 base remained unmatched. CDR1 is SGHTA and CDR2 is FQGNSA in the germline V gene. The entire variable domain, with the rest obtained from reference TRBV7-2 and TRBJ2-1, is as follows: GAGVSQSPSNKVTEKGKDVELRCDPISGHTALYWYRQSLGQGLEFLIYFQGNSAPDKSGLPSDRFSAERTGGSVSTLTIQRTQQEDSAVYLCASSLGAGGYNEQFFGPGTRLTVL.

In its sample, this clonotype was seen many times. The V gene is TRBV11-2, the J gene TRBJ2-5, with D perhaps matching TRBD1 or TRBD2 (5 bases each). This CDR3 region has 15 residues. Germline V gives CDR1 SGHAT, CDR2 FQNNGV. Trimming shortened V by 6 bases and J by 2 bases, and 16 bases separated the two germline ends. The CDR3, as DNA: TGTGCCAGCAGAAAAACCGGGACCCAACAAGAGACCCAGTACTTC. Amino acids: CASRKTGTQQETQYF.

V gene TRBV7-9 combines with J gene TRBJ1-5, with no clear D. V was pared by 5 bases and J by 2 bases, with 10 bases between. Germline V gene data show CDR1 as SEHNR and CDR2 as FQNEAQ (reference sequence). The CDR3 extends over 14 amino acids. CDR3 DNA: TGTGCCAGCAGCGATCGTGCTGGCAATCAGCCCCAGCATTTT. It is translated as CASSDRAGNQPQHF.

This clonotype was detected a few times. This sequence joins TRBV7-9 and TRBJ1-1; TRBD1 matches at 8 bases. The CDR3 sequence is 15 residues long. Per germline, CDR1 SEHNR and CDR2 FQNEAQ (reference sequence). The V gene end was trimmed by 1 base and the J gene end by 5 bases; junction bases not matched to a gene: 6. The CDR3, as DNA: TGTGCCAGCAGCTTAGAGGCAGGGGGCTTTACTGAAGCTTTCTTT. Amino acid sequence: CASSLEAGGFTEAFF.

The chain combines TRBV20-1 with TRBJ2-7; TRBD2 agrees at 8 bases. The J segment lost 3 bases and the V segment lost 5 bases, leaving 15 bases of the junction unmatched. CDR3 size: 16 residues. Germline V gene data show CDR1 as DFQATT and CDR2 as SNEGSKA (reference sequence). CDR3 amino acids: CSAPSPRTSGNYEQYF. DNA of the CDR3: TGCAGTGCTCCTAGCCCTCGAACTAGCGGAAACTACGAGCAGTACTTC.

In its sample, this clonotype was seen many times. The rearrangement joins TRBV7-9 to TRBJ2-2; tentatively, D is TRBD2 (5 bases). Looked up from germline, CDR1 is SEHNR and CDR2 is FQNEAQ (reference sequence). Trimming shortened V by 4 bases and J by 6 bases, and 12 bases separated the two germline ends. The length of the CDR3 is 14 residues. The CDR3 region is CASSYLSGAGELFF. The CDR3 DNA sequence: TGTGCCAGCAGCTACTTATCCGGGGCCGGGGAGCTGTTTTTT.

Only a few counts were recorded for this clonotype. The chain has TRBV12-3 or TRBV12-4 and TRBJ1-1; 7 bases are a match to TRBD1. Germline trimming cut 6 bases from V and 10 bases from J; bases unmatched to any gene: 14. The CDR3 extends over 14 amino acids. The CDR3 sequence: CASRETGSNKGAFF. The CDR3 DNA reads TGTGCCAGCAGAGAGACAGGGTCGAATAAAGGAGCTTTCTTT.

This clonotype was detected many times. V and J are TRBV29-1 and TRBJ2-7, with 7 bases identical to TRBD1. Germline CDR1 reads SQVTM; CDR2 reads ANQGSEA. V dropped 4 bases and J dropped 0; count of bases not matched to a gene: 3. The length of the CDR3 is 13 residues. The CDR3 protein is CSVGDRSSYEQYF. The DNA of the CDR3 is TGCAGCGTTGGGGACAGAAGCTCCTACGAGCAGTACTTC.

V is TRBV10-1 and J is TRBJ2-3; the match to TRBD2 covers 9 bases. J was trimmed by 6 bases and V by 4 bases; bases with no gene match: 20. Germline lookup yields CDR1 WNHNN and CDR2 SYGVQD (reference sequence). There are 19 residues in the CDR3. Written as DNA, the CDR3 is TGCGCCAGCAGTGGAGGGGGGACTAGCCGTGCTCTTTGGGCTGATACGCAGTATTTT. Translation gives CASSGGGTSRALWADTQYF.

V is TRBV20-1 and J is TRBJ2-5; 8 bases are a match to TRBD2. V shed 8 bases and J 5 bases; nucleotides not matched to a gene: 13. Germline-derived CDR1 and CDR2 are DFQATT and SNEGSKA (reference sequence). This CDR3 is 14 amino acids long. This CDR3 reads CSSHGGGQVETQYF. The CDR3 nucleotides read TGCAGTTCCCACGGCGGGGGGCAAGTGGAGACCCAGTACTTC.

The chain is built from TRBV24-1 and TRBJ2-7, with D perhaps being TRBD1 or TRBD2 (6 bases each). CDR1 KGHDR and CDR2 SFDVKD come from the germline V gene. CDR3 size: 15 residues. The CDR3 loop reads CAIHTRGRLIDEQYF. In DNA form, the CDR3 reads TGTGCTATTCATACACGGGGGCGACTAATCGACGAGCAGTACTTC.

This clonotype occurred many times. This chain links TRBV3-1 with TRBJ2-7, with D uncertain. The CDR3 has 13 amino acids. Germline V CDR1 and CDR2: LGHDT, YNNKEL (reference sequence). V lost 1 base, J lost 4 bases, and 8 bases lay in between. CDR3 bases: TGTGCCAGCAGCCAAGGACCCCTTTACGAGCAGTACTTC. The encoded protein is CASSQGPLYEQYF.

This clonotype was seen more than once but under ten times. CDR3 DNA sequence: TGCAGTGCTCTGACAGGGCGGGGAGATACGCAGTATTTT. As protein: CSALTGRGDTQYF. The rearrangement links TRBV20-1 to TRBJ2-3; possible D gene TRBD1, 7 bases. The CDR3 totals 13 residues. V was trimmed by 5 bases and J by 5 bases, leaving 14 bases between them. CDR1 DFQATT and CDR2 SNEGSKA come from the germline V gene (reference sequence).

V and J are TRBV24-1 and TRBJ2-1; weak D call: TRBD2 (5 bases). Germline V CDR1 and CDR2: KGHDR, SFDVKD. This CDR3 contains 17 residues. Trimming took 0 bases from V and 7 from J, leaving 18 bases between them. The CDR3 loop is CATSDLAGGVPNNEQFF. The CDR3 DNA is TGTGCCACCAGTGATTTGGCAGGAGGAGTACCTAATAATGAGCAGTTCTTC.

A few counts support this clonotype. The rearrangement uses TRBV14 and TRBJ2-1, with TRBD1 identical over 8 bases. Trimming at V came to 3 bases and at J to 7 bases, leaving 5 bases not matched to a gene. Looked up from germline, CDR1 is SGHDN and CDR2 is FVKESK. The CDR3 covers 14 residues. The CDR3 spells CASSQGRQGNEQFF. The CDR3 DNA reads as TGTGCCAGCAGCCAGGGTCGACAGGGGAATGAGCAGTTCTTC.

This clonotype was seen ten or more times. The rearrangement joins TRBV4-1 to TRBJ2-1; 9 bases map to TRBD2. CDR1 is MGHRA, CDR2 YSYEKL, per germline. V lost 0 bases and J lost 7; bases outside the gene matches: 4. The CDR3 sequence is 15 residues long. In nucleotides, the CDR3 is TGCGCCAGCAGCCAAGAATACCTAGCGGGAAATGAGCAGTTCTTC. Translation gives CASSQEYLAGNEQFF.

This clonotype was counted at least ten times. The CDR3 protein is CASSARGWSTDTQYF. CDR3 bases: TGTGCCAGCAGTGCCAGGGGCTGGAGCACAGATACGCAGTATTTT. The gene calls are TRBV5-6 and TRBJ2-3, with D maybe TRBD1 (6 bases). The CDR3 has 15 amino acids. The V gene lost 5 bases and the J gene lost 0 bases, with 13 bases spanning the gap. In germline, CDR1 is SGHDT, CDR2 YYEEEE.

Note on this clonotype: A much larger clone lies one base from this, so it may be a read error. This CDR3 fails to terminate in the conserved phenylalanine or tryptophan, so it likely reflects a read error. This rearrangement joins TRBV20-1 to TRBJ2-3, with a weak D call TRBD1 (6 bases). Trimming removed 1 base at V and 3 bases at J, with 11 bases between. The CDR3 length is 14 residues. Germline values: CDR1 DFQATT, CDR2 SNEGSKA (reference sequence). Here the CDR3 DNA reads TGCAGTGCTAGAGGCGGTAGGGGGACAGATACGCAGTATCTT. It is translated as CSARGGRGTDTQYL.

At least ten counts were recorded for this clonotype. This rearrangement joins TRBV2 to TRBJ1-1; 10 bases map to TRBD1. Trimming removed 5 bases from V and 5 bases from J; junction bases left unmatched: 5. The CDR3 covers 14 residues. Germline CDR1 and CDR2: SNHLY and FYNNEI. The CDR3 loop reads CASSRDRGRTEAFF. The CDR3, as DNA: TGTGCCAGCAGTAGGGACAGGGGTAGGACTGAAGCTTTCTTT.

In its sample, this clonotype was seen many times. The J gene is TRBJ1-1, the V gene TRBV5-1, with D unresolved. The CDR3 has 13 amino acids. Trimming stripped 4 bases from V and 8 bases from J, with 15 bases between. Germline lookup yields CDR1 SGHRS and CDR2 YFSETQ. The CDR3 coding sequence is TGCGCCAGCAGCGTCGGCGGTGGGCCCGAAGCTTTCTTT. Translated, it gives CASSVGGGPEAFF.